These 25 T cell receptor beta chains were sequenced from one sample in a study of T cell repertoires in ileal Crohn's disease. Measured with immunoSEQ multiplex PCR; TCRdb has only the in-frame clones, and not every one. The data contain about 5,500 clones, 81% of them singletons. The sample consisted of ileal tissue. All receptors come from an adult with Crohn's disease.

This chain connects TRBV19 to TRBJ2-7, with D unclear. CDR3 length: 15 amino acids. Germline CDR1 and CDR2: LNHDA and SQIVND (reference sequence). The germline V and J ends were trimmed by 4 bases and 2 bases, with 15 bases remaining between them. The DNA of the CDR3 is TGTGCCAGTAGTACGACCCGGGTCCGGCCCTACGAGCAGTACTTC. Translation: CASSTTRVRPYEQYF. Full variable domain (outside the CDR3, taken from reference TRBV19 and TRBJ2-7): DGGITQSPKYLFRKEGQNVTLSCEQNLNHDAMYWYRQDPGQGLRLIYYSQIVNDFQKGDIAEGYSVSREKKESFPLTVTSAQKNPTAFYLCASSTTRVRPYEQYFGPGTRLTVT.

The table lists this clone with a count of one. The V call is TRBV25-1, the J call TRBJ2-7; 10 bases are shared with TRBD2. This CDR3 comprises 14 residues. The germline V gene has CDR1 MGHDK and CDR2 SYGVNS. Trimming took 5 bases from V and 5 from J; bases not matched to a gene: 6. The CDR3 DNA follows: TGTGCCAGCAGTCCAAGCGGGAGGGGGGACGAGCAGTACTTC. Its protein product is CASSPSGRGDEQYF.

As DNA, the CDR3 is TGTGCCAGCAATCGGGCGGAGGCAGAGACCCAGTACTTC. It translates to CASNRAEAETQYF. The chain uses TRBV6-6 and TRBJ2-5, with TRBD2 as a possible D gene (5 bases). CDR3 length: 13 amino acids. Germline values: CDR1 MNHNY, CDR2 SVGAGI (reference sequence). Trimming removed 7 bases from V and 4 bases from J, with 13 bases in between.

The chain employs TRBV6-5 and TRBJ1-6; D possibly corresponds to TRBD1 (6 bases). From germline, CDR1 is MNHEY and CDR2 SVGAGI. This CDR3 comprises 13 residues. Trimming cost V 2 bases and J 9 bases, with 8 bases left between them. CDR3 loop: CASSYEGGSPLHF. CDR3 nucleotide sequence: TGTGCCAGCAGTTACGAAGGGGGTTCACCCCTCCACTTT.

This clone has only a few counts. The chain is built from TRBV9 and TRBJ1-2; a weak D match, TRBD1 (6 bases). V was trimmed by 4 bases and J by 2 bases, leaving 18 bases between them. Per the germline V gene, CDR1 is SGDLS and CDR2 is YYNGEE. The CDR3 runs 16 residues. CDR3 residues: CASSLGVGGQNYGYTF. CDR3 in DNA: TGTGCCAGCAGCCTCGGGGTTGGAGGACAGAACTATGGCTACACCTTC.

The CDR3 here is CASTTDRGTGELFF. Here the CDR3 DNA reads TGTGCCAGCACGACGGACAGGGGGACCGGGGAGCTGTTTTTT. V usage is TRBV18 and J usage is TRBJ2-2, with 10 bases fitting TRBD1. Germline values: CDR1 KGHSH, CDR2 LQKENI. The CDR3 is made up of 14 amino acids. With V trimmed by 8 bases and J by 5 bases, 5 bases remained unmatched.

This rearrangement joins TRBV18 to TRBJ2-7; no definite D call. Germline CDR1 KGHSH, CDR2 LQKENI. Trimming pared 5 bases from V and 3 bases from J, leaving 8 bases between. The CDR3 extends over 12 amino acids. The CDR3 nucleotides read TGTGCCAGCTCAACGGAGAACTACGAGCAGTACTTC. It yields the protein CASSTENYEQYF.

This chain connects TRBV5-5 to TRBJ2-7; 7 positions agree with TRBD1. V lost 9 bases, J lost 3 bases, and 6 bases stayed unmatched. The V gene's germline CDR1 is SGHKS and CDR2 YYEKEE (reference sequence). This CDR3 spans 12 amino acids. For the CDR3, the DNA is TGTGCCACAGGACAGGAGCGCTACGAGCAGTACTTC. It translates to CATGQERYEQYF.

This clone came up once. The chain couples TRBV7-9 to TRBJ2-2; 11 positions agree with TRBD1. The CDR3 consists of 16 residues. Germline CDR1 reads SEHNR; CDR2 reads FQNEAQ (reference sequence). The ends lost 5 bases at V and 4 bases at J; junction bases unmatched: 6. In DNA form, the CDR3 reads TGTGCCAGCAGCACCCGGGACAGGGGGGGCACCGGGGAGCTGTTTTTT. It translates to CASSTRDRGGTGELFF.

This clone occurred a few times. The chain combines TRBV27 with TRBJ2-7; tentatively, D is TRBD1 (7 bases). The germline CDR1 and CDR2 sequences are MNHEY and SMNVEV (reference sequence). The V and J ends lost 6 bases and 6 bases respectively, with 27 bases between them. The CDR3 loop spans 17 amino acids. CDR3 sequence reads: CASRSLGGQGDLREQYF. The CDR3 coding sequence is TGTGCCAGCAGGTCATTAGGGGGGCAGGGGGACCTACGCGAGCAGTACTTC.

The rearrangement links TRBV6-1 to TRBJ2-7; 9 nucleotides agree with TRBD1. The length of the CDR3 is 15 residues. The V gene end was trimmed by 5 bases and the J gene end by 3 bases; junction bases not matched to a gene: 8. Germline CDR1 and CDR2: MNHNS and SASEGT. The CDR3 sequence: CASSPSPTGGYEQYF. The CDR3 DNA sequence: TGTGCCAGCAGTCCTTCTCCGACAGGGGGCTACGAGCAGTACTTC.

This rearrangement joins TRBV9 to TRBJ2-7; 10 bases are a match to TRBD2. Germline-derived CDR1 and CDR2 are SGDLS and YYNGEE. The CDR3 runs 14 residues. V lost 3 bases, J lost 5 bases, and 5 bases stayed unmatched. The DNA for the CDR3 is TGTGCCAGCAGCGGGGGAGCGGGAGGGAACGAGCAGTACTTC. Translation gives CASSGGAGGNEQYF.

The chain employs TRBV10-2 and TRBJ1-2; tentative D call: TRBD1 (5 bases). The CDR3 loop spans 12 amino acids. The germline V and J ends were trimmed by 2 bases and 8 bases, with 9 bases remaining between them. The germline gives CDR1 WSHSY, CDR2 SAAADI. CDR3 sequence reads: CASSEPGNGYTF. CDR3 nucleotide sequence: TGCGCCAGCAGTGAGCCAGGGAACGGCTACACCTTC.

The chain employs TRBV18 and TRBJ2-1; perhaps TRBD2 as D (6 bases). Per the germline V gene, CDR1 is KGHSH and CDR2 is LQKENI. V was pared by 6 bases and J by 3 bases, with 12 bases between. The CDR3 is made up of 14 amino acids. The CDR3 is CASSRDSRYNEQFF. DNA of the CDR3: TGTGCCAGCTCCCGGGACTCCCGCTACAATGAGCAGTTCTTC.

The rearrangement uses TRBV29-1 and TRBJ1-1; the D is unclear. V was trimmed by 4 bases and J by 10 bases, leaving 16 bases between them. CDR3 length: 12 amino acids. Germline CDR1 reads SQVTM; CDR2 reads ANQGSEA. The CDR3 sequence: CSVVGVMIGAFF. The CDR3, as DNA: TGCAGCGTTGTCGGGGTAATGATCGGAGCTTTCTTT.

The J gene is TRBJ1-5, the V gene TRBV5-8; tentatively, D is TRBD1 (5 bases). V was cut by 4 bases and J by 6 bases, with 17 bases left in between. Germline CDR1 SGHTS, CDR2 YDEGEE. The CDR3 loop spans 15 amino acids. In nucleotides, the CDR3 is TGTGCCAGCAGCCCGGGAGACAGAATCAGTCAGCCCCAGCATTTT. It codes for CASSPGDRISQPQHF.

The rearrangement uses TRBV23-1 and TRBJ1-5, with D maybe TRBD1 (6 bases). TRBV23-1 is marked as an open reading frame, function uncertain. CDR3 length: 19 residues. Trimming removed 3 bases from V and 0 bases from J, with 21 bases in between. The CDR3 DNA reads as TGCGCCAGCAGTCACCCGCCTATGCGACAGGAGCATAGCAATCAGCCCCAGCATTTT. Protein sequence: CASSHPPMRQEHSNQPQHF.

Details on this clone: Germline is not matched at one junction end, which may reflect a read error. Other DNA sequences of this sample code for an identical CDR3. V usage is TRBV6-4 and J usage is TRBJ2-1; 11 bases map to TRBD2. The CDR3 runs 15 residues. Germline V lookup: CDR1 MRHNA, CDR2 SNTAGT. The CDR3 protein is CASSSTSGKYNEQFF. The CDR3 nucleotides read TGCGCCAGCAGTTCGACTAGCGGGAAGTACAATGAGCAGTTCTTC.

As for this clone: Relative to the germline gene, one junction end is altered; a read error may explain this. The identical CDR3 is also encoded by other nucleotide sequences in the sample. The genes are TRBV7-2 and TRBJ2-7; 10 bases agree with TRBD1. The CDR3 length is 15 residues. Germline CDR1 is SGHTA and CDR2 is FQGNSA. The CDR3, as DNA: TGTGCTAGCAGCTTAGGTGGGACAGGGGCCTACGAGCAGTACTTC. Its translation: CASSLGGTGAYEQYF. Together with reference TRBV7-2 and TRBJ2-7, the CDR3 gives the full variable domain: GAGVSQSPSNKVTEKGKDVELRCDPISGHTALYWYRQSLGQGLEFLIYFQGNSAPDKSGLPSDRFSAERTGGSVSTLTIQRTQQEDSAVYLCASSLGGTGAYEQYFGPGTRLTVT.

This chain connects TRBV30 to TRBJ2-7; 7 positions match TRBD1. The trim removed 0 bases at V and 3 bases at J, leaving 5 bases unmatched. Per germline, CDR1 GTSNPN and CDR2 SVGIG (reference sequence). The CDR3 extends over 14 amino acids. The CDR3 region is CAWSVGTALYEQYF. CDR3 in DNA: TGTGCCTGGAGTGTCGGGACAGCCCTCTACGAGCAGTACTTC. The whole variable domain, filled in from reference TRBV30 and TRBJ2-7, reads SQTIHQWPATLVQPVGSPLSLECTVEGTSNPNLYWYRQAAGRGLQLLFYSVGIGQISSEVPQNLSASRPQDRQFILSSKKLLLSDSGFYLCAWSVGTALYEQYFGPGTRLTVT.

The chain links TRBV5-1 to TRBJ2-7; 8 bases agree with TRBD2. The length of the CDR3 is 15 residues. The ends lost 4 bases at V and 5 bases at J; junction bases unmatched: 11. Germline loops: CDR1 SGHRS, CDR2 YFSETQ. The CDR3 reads CASSPGGGRRHEQYF. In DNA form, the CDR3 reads TGCGCCAGCAGCCCGGGGGGGGGCCGACGCCACGAGCAGTACTTC.

CDR3 bases: TGTGCCAGCAGTGGTAACTATCAGCTCACAGATACGCAGTATTTT. Translated, it gives CASSGNYQLTDTQYF. This chain uses TRBV2 with TRBJ2-3; D not resolved. The germline V gene has CDR1 SNHLY and CDR2 FYNNEI. The CDR3 has 15 amino acids. With 4 bases removed from V and 2 bases from J, the gap between germline ends came to 13 bases.

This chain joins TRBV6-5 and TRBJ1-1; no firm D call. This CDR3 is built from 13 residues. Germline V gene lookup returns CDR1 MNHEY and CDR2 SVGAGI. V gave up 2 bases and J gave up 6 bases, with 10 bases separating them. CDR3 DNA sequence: TGTGCCAGCAGTTACGAGGGTGGGGCTGAAGCTTTCTTT. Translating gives CASSYEGGAEAFF.

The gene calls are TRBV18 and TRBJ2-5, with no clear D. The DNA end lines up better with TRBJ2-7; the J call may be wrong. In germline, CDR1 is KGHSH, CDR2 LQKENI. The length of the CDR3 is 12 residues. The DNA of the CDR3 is TGTGCCAGCTCAACGGAGAACTACGAGCAGTACTTC. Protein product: CASSTENYEQYF.

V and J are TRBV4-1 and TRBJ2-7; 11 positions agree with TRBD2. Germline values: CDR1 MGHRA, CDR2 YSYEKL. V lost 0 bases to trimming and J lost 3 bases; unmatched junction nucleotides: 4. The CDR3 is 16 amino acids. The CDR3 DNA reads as TGCGCCAGCAGCCAAGAAGCGACTAGCGGGATCTACGAGCAGTACTTC. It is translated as CASSQEATSGIYEQYF.